This TCR beta chain was identified in a study of T cell responses to AZD1222 COVID-19 vaccine. General observations from the study: Mostly white British, mostly female donors; authors suggested clonal diversity may be underestimated. Close to half of spike-specific TCRs reportedly recognize unmutated variant regions. Only after the peak T cell response were repertoires sampled.

The CDR3 contains 17 residues. Comments on this clone: The antigen is unknown.

Clones were sequenced by immunoSEQ multiplex PCR, and TCRdb holds only the in-frame ones, with some missing. The repertoire holds about 150,000 clones, with approximately 87% as singletons. This receptor was obtained from an adult in good health. This sample comprised peripheral blood, obtained on day 0 of MenACWY control vaccination. The V gene is TRBV21-1, the J gene TRBJ2-7; TRBD1, the table's D call, lacks a check against the DNA. TRBV21-1 is listed as a pseudogene. In DNA, the CDR3 is TGTGCCAGCAGACAGAAGGACAGGCGGGTCCTAAATGGCGAGCAGTACTTC. Amino acid sequence: CASRQKDRRVLNGEQYF.